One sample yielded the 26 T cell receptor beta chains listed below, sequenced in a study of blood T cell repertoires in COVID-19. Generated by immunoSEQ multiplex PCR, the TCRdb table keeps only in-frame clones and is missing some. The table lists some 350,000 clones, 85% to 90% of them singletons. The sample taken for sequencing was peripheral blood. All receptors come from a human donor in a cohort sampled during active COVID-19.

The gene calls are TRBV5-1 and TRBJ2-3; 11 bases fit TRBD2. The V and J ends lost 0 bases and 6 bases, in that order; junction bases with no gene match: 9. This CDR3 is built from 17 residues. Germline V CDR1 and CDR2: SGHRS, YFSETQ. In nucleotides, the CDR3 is TGCGCCAGCAGCTTGGTCATGGGTACTAGCGGGAGTGATACGCAGTATTTT. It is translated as CASSLVMGTSGSDTQYF.

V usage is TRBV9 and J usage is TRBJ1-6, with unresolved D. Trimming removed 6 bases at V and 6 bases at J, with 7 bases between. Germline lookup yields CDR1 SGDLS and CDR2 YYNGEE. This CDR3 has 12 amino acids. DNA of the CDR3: TGTGCCAGCAACAGTGGTAATTCACCCCTCCACTTT. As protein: CASNSGNSPLHF.

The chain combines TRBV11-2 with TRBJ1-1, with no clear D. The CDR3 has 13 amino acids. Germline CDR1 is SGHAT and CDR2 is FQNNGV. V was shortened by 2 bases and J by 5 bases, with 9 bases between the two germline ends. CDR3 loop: CASSLRVRTEAFF. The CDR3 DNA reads TGTGCCAGCAGCTTACGGGTTAGGACTGAAGCTTTCTTT. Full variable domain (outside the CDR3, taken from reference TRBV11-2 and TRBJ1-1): EAGVAQSPRYKIIEKRQSVAFWCNPISGHATLYWYQQILGQGPKLLIQFQNNGVVDDSQLPKDRFSAERLKGVDSTLKIQPAKLEDSAVYLCASSLRVRTEAFFGQGTRLTVV.

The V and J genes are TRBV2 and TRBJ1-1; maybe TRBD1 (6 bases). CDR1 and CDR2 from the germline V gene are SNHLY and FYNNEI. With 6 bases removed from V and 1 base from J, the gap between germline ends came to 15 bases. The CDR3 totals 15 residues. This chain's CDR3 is CASRATGPGNTEAFF. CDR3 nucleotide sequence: TGTGCCAGCAGGGCCACAGGGCCAGGGAACACTGAAGCTTTCTTT.

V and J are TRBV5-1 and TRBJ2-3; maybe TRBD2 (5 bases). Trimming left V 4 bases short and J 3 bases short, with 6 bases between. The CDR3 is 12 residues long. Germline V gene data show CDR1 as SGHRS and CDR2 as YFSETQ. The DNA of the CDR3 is TGCGCCAGCAGCCGAGGGACAGATACGCAGTATTTT. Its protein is CASSRGTDTQYF.

CDR3 in amino acids: CASSQGRPGTQYF. In DNA, the CDR3 is TGTGCCAGCAGCCAAGGAAGGCCGGGGACCCAGTACTTC. The chain employs TRBV3-1 (or the pseudogene TRBV3-2) and TRBJ2-5; D remains ambiguous. CDR3 length equals 13 residues. V lost 1 base and J 7 bases, leaving 10 bases between the germline ends. Germline CDR1 reads LGHDT; CDR2 reads YNNKEL (reference sequence).

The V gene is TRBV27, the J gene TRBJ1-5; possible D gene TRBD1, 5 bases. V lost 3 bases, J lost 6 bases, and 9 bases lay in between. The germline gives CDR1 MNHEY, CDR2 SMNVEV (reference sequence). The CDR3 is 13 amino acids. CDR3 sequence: CASSLRGFQPQHF. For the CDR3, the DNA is TGTGCCAGCAGTTTGCGGGGGTTTCAGCCCCAGCATTTT.

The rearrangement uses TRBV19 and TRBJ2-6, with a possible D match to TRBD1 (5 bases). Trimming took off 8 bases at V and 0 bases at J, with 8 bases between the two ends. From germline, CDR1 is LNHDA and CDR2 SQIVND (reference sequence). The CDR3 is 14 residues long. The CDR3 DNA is TGTGCCAGTTCTGACAGCTCTGGGGCCAACGTCCTGACTTTC. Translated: CASSDSSGANVLTF.

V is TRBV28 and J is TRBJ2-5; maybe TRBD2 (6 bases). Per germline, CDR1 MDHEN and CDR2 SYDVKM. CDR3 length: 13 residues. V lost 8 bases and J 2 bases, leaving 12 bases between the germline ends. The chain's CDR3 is CASRSGEQETQYF. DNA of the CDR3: TGTGCCAGCCGTTCGGGGGAACAAGAGACCCAGTACTTC. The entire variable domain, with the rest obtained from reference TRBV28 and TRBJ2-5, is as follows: DVKVTQSSRYLVKRTGEKVFLECVQDMDHENMFWYRQDPGLGLRLIYFSYDVKMKEKGDIPEGYSVSREKKERFSLILESASTNQTSMYLCASRSGEQETQYFGPGTRLLVL.

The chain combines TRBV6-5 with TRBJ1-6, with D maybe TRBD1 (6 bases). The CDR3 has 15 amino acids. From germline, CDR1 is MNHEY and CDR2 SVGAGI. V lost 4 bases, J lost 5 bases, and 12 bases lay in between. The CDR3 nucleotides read TGTGCCAGCAGTTCCCGGGACACGGATAATTCACCCCTCCACTTT. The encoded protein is CASSSRDTDNSPLHF.

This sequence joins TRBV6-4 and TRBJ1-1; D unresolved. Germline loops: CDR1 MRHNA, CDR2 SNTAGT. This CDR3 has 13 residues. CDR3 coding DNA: TGTCCCCGGGGAGGGCGCCAGAACACTGAAGCTTTCTTT. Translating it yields CPRGGRQNTEAFF.

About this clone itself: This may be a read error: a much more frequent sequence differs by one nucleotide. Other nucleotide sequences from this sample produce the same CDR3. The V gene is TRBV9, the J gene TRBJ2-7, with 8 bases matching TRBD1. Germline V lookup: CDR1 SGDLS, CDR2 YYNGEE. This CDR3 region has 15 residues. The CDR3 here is CASSVVPGQVHEQYF. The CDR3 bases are TGTGCCAGCAGCGTAGTCCCGGGACAGGTCCACGAACAGTACTTC. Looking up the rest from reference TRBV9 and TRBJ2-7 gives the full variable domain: DSGVTQTPKHLITATGQRVTLRCSPRSGDLSVYWYQQSLDQGLQFLIQYYNGEERAKGNILERFSAQQFPDLHSELNLSSLELGDSALYFCASSVVPGQVHEQYFGPGTRLTVT.

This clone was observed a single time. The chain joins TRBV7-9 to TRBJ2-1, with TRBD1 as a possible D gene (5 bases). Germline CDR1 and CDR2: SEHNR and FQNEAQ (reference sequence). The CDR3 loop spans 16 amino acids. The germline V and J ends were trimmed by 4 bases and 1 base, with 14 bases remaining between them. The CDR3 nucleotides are TGTGCCAGCAGCTCCCGACAGTCACCTTCCTACAATGAGCAGTTCTTC. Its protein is CASSSRQSPSYNEQFF.

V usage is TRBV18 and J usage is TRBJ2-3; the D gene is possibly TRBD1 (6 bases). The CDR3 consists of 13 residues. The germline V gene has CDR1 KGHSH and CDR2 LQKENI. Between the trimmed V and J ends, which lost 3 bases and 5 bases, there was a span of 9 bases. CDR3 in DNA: TGTGCCAGCTCACCTCCAGGGGTAGATACGCAGTATTTT. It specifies CASSPPGVDTQYF.

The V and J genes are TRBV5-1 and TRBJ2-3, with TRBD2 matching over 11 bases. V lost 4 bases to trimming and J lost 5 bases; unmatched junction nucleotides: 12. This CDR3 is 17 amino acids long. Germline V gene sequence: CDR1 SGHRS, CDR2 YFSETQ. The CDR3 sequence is CASSRTLAGGPEDTQYF. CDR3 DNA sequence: TGCGCCAGCAGCCGCACTTTAGCGGGAGGGCCGGAAGATACGCAGTATTTT.

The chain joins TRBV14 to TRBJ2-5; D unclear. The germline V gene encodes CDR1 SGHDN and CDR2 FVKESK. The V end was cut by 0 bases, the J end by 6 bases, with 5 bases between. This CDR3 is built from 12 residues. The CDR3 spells CASSQDRQTQYF. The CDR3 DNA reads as TGTGCCAGCAGCCAAGATCGTCAGACCCAGTACTTC.

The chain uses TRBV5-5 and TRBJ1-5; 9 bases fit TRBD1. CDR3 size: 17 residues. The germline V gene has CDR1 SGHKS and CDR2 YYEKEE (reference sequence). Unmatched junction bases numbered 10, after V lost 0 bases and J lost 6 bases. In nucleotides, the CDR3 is TGTGCCAGCAGCTTGGGGACAGGAGGGACAGGGAGTCAGCCCCAGCATTTT. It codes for CASSLGTGGTGSQPQHF.

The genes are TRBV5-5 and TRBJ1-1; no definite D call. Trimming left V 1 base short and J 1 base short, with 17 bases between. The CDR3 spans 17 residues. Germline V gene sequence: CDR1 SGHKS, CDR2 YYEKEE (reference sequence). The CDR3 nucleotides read TGTGCCAGCAGCTTGTTTCTTCGGGAAGAGGGGAACACTGAAGCTTTCTTT. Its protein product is CASSLFLREEGNTEAFF.

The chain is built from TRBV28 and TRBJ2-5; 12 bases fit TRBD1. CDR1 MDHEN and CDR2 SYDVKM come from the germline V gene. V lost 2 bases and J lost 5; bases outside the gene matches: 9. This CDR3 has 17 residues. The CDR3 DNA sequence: TGTGCCAGCAGTTTACCGCCCGGGACAGGGGGCAGGGAGACCCAGTACTTC. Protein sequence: CASSLPPGTGGRETQYF. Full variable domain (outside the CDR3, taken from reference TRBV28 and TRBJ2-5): DVKVTQSSRYLVKRTGEKVFLECVQDMDHENMFWYRQDPGLGLRLIYFSYDVKMKEKGDIPEGYSVSREKKERFSLILESASTNQTSMYLCASSLPPGTGGRETQYFGPGTRLLVL.

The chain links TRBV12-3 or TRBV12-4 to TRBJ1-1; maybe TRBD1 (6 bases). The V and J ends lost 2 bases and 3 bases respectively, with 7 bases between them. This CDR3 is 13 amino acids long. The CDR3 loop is CASSLKGDTEAFF. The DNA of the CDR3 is TGTGCCAGCAGTTTAAAGGGGGACACTGAAGCTTTCTTT.

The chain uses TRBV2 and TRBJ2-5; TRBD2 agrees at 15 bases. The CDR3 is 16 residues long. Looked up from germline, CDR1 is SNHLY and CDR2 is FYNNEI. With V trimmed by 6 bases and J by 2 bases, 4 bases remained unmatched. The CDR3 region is CASRGGLAGGQETQYF. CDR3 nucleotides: TGTGCCAGCAGGGGGGGACTAGCGGGAGGACAAGAGACCCAGTACTTC.

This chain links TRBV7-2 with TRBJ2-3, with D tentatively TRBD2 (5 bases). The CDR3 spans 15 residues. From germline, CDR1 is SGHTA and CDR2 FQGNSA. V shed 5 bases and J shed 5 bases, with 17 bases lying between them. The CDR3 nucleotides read TGTGCCAGCAGCCGGACTGAGGAAATCAGAGATACGCAGTATTTT. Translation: CASSRTEEIRDTQYF.

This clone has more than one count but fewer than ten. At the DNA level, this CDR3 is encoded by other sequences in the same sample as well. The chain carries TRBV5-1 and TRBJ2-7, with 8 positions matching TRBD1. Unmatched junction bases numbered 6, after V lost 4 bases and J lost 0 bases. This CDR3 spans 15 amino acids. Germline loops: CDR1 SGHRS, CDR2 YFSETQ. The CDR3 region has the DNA TGCGCCAGCAGCCCGGACAGGGTCGTCTCCTACGAGCAGTACTTC. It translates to CASSPDRVVSYEQYF.

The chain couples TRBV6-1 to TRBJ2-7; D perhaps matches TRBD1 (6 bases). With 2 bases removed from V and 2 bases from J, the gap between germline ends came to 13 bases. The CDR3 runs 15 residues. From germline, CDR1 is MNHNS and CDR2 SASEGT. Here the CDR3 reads CASSEWVRGPYEQYF. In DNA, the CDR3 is TGTGCCAGCAGTGAATGGGTCAGGGGACCCTACGAGCAGTACTTC.

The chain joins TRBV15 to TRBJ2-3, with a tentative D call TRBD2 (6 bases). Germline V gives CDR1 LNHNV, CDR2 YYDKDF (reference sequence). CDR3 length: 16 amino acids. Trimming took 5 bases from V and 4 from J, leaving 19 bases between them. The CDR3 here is CATSGLYREDSDTQYF. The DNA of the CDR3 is TGTGCCACCAGCGGACTATACCGGGAAGATTCAGATACGCAGTATTTT.

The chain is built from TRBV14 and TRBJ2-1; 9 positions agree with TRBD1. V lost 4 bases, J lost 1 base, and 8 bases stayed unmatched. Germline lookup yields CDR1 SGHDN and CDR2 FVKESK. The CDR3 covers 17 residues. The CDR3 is CASSPLSGTGSYNEQFF. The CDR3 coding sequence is TGTGCCAGCAGCCCACTCTCCGGGACAGGGTCCTACAATGAGCAGTTCTTC.